The count of the clone carrying this TCR beta chain is one. Its antigen is currently unknown. These data come from a study of naive CD8 T cells in extremely preterm neonates. General study results and limits: Compared with older groups, preterm CDR3s were shorter, with fewer N additions and less trimming.

Looked up from germline, CDR1 is MNHEY and CDR2 is SMNVEV (reference sequence). This CDR3 has 16 amino acids. The junction had 11 bases not matched to a gene; V was cut back by 3 bases and J by 4 bases. Sequenced by immunoSEQ multiplex PCR; TCRdb stores in-frame clones only, minus some. The data hold around 7,000 clones, with around 98% observed a single time. Blood donors were healthy children aged about 15-56 months and healthy nonsmoking adults. The sample holds sorted live naive CD8+ CD45RA+CCR7+ T cells. Sequencing was performed on naive CD8+ T cells from blood. V and J are TRBV27 and TRBJ1-1; TRBD1 agrees at 7 bases. The receptor's source is a human donor in good health. The CDR3 DNA reads as TGTGCCAGCAGTTTCCTCAGACAGACAGGGATCACTGAAGCTTTCTTT. The encoded protein is CASSFLRQTGITEAFF.